Shown below are 22 T cell receptor beta chains from a single sample sequenced in a study of CD8 T cells in ankylosing spondylitis. Study results and caveats: It appeared that ankylosing spondylitis blood was characterized by a TCR beta motif of fewer than 10 highly homologous variants.

TCRdb re-derived calls from the 5' RACE reads in MiXCR, one entry per CDR3 protein. The sample has hundreds of thousands of distinct CDR3 sequences; about 12% are singletons. Antigens for these TCRs are unknown. What was sequenced was blood, either unsorted or a sorted T cell fraction (not recorded which). These receptors were collected from a male donor with ankylosing spondylitis.

This clonotype showed up just a few times. The chain combines TRBV20-1 with TRBJ1-2, with D hard to call. V was shortened by 3 bases and J by 4 bases, with 6 bases between the two germline ends. The CDR3 is 11 residues long. Germline V lookup: CDR1 DFQATT, CDR2 SNEGSKA (reference sequence). CDR3 sequence (DNA): TGCAGTGCTAGTCCTTCCTATGGCTACACCTTC. Protein product: CSASPSYGYTF.

This clonotype was found a few times. This chain uses TRBV20-1 with TRBJ2-5; D is undetermined. Deletions cut 0 bases from V and 5 bases from J, with 7 bases between. CDR1 and CDR2 (germline): DFQATT, SNEGSKA (reference sequence). The CDR3 extends over 12 amino acids. CDR3 DNA sequence: TGCAGTGCTAGAGATATAAAGGAGACCCAGTACTTC. This sequence encodes CSARDIKETQYF.

Regarding this clonotype: A much bigger clone sits one base away, suggesting this may be a read error. This chain connects TRBV29-1 to TRBJ2-7, with D unresolved. The CDR3 runs to 8 residues. The germline V gene has CDR1 SQVTM and CDR2 ANQGSEA. Here the CDR3 DNA reads TGCAGCGTCCTTAATCAGCCTTTC. It yields the protein CSVLNQPF.

This clonotype occurred a few times. The chain uses TRBV9 and TRBJ1-2; D unresolved. CDR3 length: 14 residues. CDR1 SGDLS and CDR2 YYNGEE come from the germline V gene. V was shortened by 2 bases and J by 2 bases, with 10 bases between the two germline ends. CDR3 in DNA: TGTGCCAGCAGCGTCGAGCCTTCAAACTATGGCTACACCTTC. Translating gives CASSVEPSNYGYTF.

The V call is TRBV3-1, the J call TRBJ1-1, with D possibly being TRBD1 (6 bases). The V gene's germline CDR1 is LGHDT and CDR2 YNNKEL (reference sequence). V was trimmed by 0 bases and J by 11 bases, leaving 10 bases between them. This CDR3 is built from 12 residues. CDR3 loop: CASSQDDRSAFF. The CDR3 DNA is TGTGCCAGCAGCCAAGATGACAGGTCGGCTTTCTTT.

The V call is TRBV10-3, the J call TRBJ2-1; D gene unclear. The CDR3 is 13 amino acids. The ends were cut back, 6 bases at V and 5 bases at J, with 11 bases in the middle. Germline V CDR1 and CDR2: ENHRY, SYGVKD. In nucleotides, the CDR3 is TGTGCCATCAGAGGGTGGGAAAACAATGAGCAGTTCTTC. This translates into CAIRGWENNEQFF.

There are a few counts of this clonotype. This chain joins TRBV6-2 or TRBV6-3 and TRBJ1-2, with TRBD1 matching 9 bases. The CDR3 spans 14 residues. Germline CDR1 MNHEY, CDR2 SVGEGT. V lost 6 bases and J lost 10; bases outside the gene matches: 12. DNA of the CDR3: TGTGCCAGCAGCCAAGCTTCCGGGACAGGGTACTACACCTTC. Encoded protein: CASSQASGTGYYTF.

The rearrangement links TRBV29-1 to TRBJ1-3; D is unclear. Trimming cost V 6 bases and J 0 bases, with 9 bases left between them. Germline V gives CDR1 SQVTM, CDR2 ANQGSEA. This CDR3 region has 13 residues. The CDR3 loop reads CSVMGYSGNTIYF. As DNA, the CDR3 is TGCAGCGTAATGGGTTACTCTGGAAACACCATATATTTT. Complete variable domain (other parts from reference TRBV29-1 and TRBJ1-3): SAVISQKPSRDICQRGTSLTIQCQVDSQVTMMFWYRQQPGQSLTLIATANQGSEATYESGFVIDKFPISRPNLTFSTLTVSNMSPEDSSIYLCSVMGYSGNTIYFGEGSWLTVV.

This clonotype was counted many times. The genes are TRBV29-1 and TRBJ2-2, with D possibly being TRBD1 (6 bases). Trimming stripped 4 bases from V and 0 bases from J, with 9 bases between. The germline V gene has CDR1 SQVTM and CDR2 ANQGSEA. The CDR3 runs 14 residues. CDR3 in amino acids: CSVAWTANTGELFF. The CDR3 coding sequence is TGCAGCGTTGCTTGGACAGCGAACACCGGGGAGCTGTTTTTT.

The V gene is TRBV29-1, the J gene TRBJ1-1, with a possible D match to TRBD1 (5 bases). CDR1 and CDR2 (germline): SQVTM, ANQGSEA. The CDR3 runs 11 residues. The DNA for the CDR3 is TGCACCAGTTCCAGGGTATCTGAAGCTTTCTTT. This encodes CTSSRVSEAFF.

The chain has TRBV27 and TRBJ2-3, with D unclear. This CDR3 contains 18 residues. V was shortened by 0 bases and J by 4 bases, with 20 bases between the two germline ends. Germline loops: CDR1 MNHEY, CDR2 SMNVEV (reference sequence). CDR3 DNA sequence: TGTGCCAGCAGTTTATCCAGGATAGGCCCCGCGGTCCCAGATACGCAGTATTTT. Translation gives CASSLSRIGPAVPDTQYF.

The rearrangement joins TRBV20-1 to TRBJ2-3; D is possibly TRBD2 (6 bases). Deletions cut 2 bases from V and 4 bases from J, with 10 bases between. The CDR3 sequence is 13 residues long. Germline-derived CDR1 and CDR2 are DFQATT and SNEGSKA (reference sequence). In nucleotides, the CDR3 is TGCAGTGCTAGACGTGCGGGGCCAGATACGCAGTATTTT. It is translated as CSARRAGPDTQYF.

The V and J genes are TRBV15 and TRBJ2-2, with D unresolved. The CDR3 totals 16 residues. V was pared by 0 bases and J by 1 base, with 9 bases between. CDR1 is LNHNV, CDR2 YYDKDF, per germline (reference sequence). Here the CDR3 reads CATSRDLSKNTGELFF. CDR3 nucleotide sequence: TGTGCCACCAGCAGAGATTTATCTAAGAACACCGGGGAGCTGTTTTTT. The complete variable domain, with remaining parts taken from reference TRBV15 and TRBJ2-2, reads DAMVIQNPRYQVTQFGKPVTLSCSQTLNHNVMYWYQQKSSQAPKLLFHYYDKDFNNEADTPDNFQSRRPNTSFCFLDIRSPGLGDTAMYLCATSRDLSKNTGELFFGEGSRLTVL.

This clonotype was picked up many times. This chain connects TRBV12-3 or TRBV12-4 to TRBJ2-3; D tentatively fits TRBD1 or TRBD2 (5 bases each). This CDR3 spans 11 amino acids. The CDR3 DNA sequence: TGTGCAGAGGGGTTGGCAGATACGCAGTATTTT. This codes for CAEGLADTQYF.

This clonotype was seen ten or more times. This chain connects TRBV29-1 to TRBJ1-6; tentatively, D is TRBD1 (5 bases). V lost 3 bases to trimming and J lost 7 bases, with 19 bases between them. Germline-derived CDR1 and CDR2 are SQVTM and ANQGSEA. The CDR3 length is 16 residues. DNA for the CDR3: TGCAGCGTTGATTGGAGGCTGGGGCGGGGGAATTCACCCCTCCACTTT. This codes for CSVDWRLGRGNSPLHF.

This clonotype was picked up a small number of times. This chain connects TRBV5-1 to TRBJ2-5, with D hard to call. V lost 3 bases and J lost 1, with 10 bases in between. This CDR3 spans 14 amino acids. Per germline, CDR1 SGHRS and CDR2 YFSETQ. CDR3 protein: CASSYGPIQETQYF. The CDR3 nucleotides read TGCGCCAGCAGCTATGGACCGATCCAAGAGACCCAGTACTTC.

This chain connects TRBV25-1 to TRBJ1-6; tentative D call: TRBD1 (5 bases). V dropped 2 bases and J dropped 6 bases, with 11 bases sitting between them. CDR1 MGHDK and CDR2 SYGVNS come from the germline V gene. The CDR3 consists of 15 residues. CDR3 loop: CASSEQGHSNSPLHF. DNA of the CDR3: TGTGCCAGCAGTGAACAAGGACATTCTAATTCACCCCTCCACTTT. Full variable domain (rest looked up from reference TRBV25-1 and TRBJ1-6): EADIYQTPRYLVIGTGKKITLECSQTMGHDKMYWYQQDPGMELHLIHYSYGVNSTEKGDLSSESTVSRIRTEHFPLTLESARPSHTSQYLCASSEQGHSNSPLHFGNGTRLTVT.

The chain combines TRBV20-1 with TRBJ1-1; D gene unclear. CDR3 length: 12 amino acids. V lost 4 bases, J lost 1 base, and 7 bases lay in between. Germline assignment: CDR1 DFQATT and CDR2 SNEGSKA (reference sequence). CDR3 sequence reads: CSATDGNTEAFF. In nucleotides, the CDR3 is TGCAGTGCTACGGACGGGAACACTGAAGCTTTCTTT.

The chain couples TRBV6-1 to TRBJ1-6; D is unclear. This CDR3 is 14 amino acids long. Germline CDR1 and CDR2: MNHNS and SASEGT. V was trimmed by 7 bases and J by 3 bases, leaving 10 bases between them. DNA for the CDR3: TGTGCCAGCACCGGCCTCAGCTATAATTCACCCCTCCACTTT. Protein: CASTGLSYNSPLHF.

Many counts were recorded for this clonotype. The V gene is TRBV4-3, the J gene TRBJ2-2; TRBD2 agrees at 10 bases. V was clipped by 2 bases and J by 7 bases; unmatched bases: 7. The CDR3 has 16 residues. The germline V gene encodes CDR1 LGHNA and CDR2 YSLEER. The CDR3 loop is CASSQSLAGEGGELFF. The DNA for the CDR3 is TGCGCCAGCAGCCAATCCCTAGCGGGGGAAGGCGGGGAGCTGTTTTTT.

There are a few counts of this clonotype. The chain links TRBV20-1 to TRBJ2-7; 9 bases match TRBD1. V gave up 4 bases and J gave up 3 bases; unmatched junction bases: 4. CDR1 and CDR2 from the germline V gene are DFQATT and SNEGSKA (reference sequence). The CDR3 is 13 residues long. The CDR3 protein is CSAKWDRDYEQYF. The DNA of the CDR3 is TGCAGTGCTAAGTGGGACAGGGACTACGAGCAGTACTTC.

This clonotype was seen repeatedly, ten times or more. The chain recombines TRBV27 with TRBJ2-7, with TRBD1 matching 9 bases. CDR1 is MNHEY, CDR2 SMNVEV, per germline (reference sequence). CDR3 length: 16 amino acids. Trimming cost V 3 bases and J 2 bases; bases outside gene matches: 8. In nucleotides, the CDR3 is TGTGCCAGCAGTTTTTTCCCGGGACAGGGAACCTACGAGCAGTACTTC. Translating it yields CASSFFPGQGTYEQYF.